This passage covers 16 T cell receptor beta chains from one sample sequenced in a study of T-cell memory formation after mild COVID-19. MiXCR, run by TCRdb on the 5' RACE reads, gives a single entry per CDR3 protein. The table shows nearly 350,000 distinct CDR3 sequences, with 10% to 15% occurring only once. Sequencing was carried out using PBMCs or a T cell subset sorted from them (not recorded which). The receptor source for this set is a man younger than 30 who had mild COVID-19 (a few samples of this study predate the infection). Cell type and time point are not known.

The chain has TRBV5-1 and TRBJ2-4; D is possibly TRBD1 (6 bases). Germline V gene lookup returns CDR1 SGHRS and CDR2 YFSETQ. CDR3 size: 18 residues. V was cut by 3 bases and J by 9 bases, with 28 bases left in between. DNA of the CDR3: TGCGCCAGCAGCTCTTACTCCTCGGACAGAGACCCCGGTGGCATTCAGTACTTC. Translated, it gives CASSSYSSDRDPGGIQYF.

This clonotype turned up a few times. The chain carries TRBV29-1 and TRBJ1-2, with D possibly matching TRBD1 (6 bases). Per germline, CDR1 SQVTM and CDR2 ANQGSEA. Trimming shortened V by 5 bases and J by 8 bases, and 15 bases separated the two germline ends. The CDR3 is 12 residues long. The DNA for the CDR3 is TGCAGCGTTACGGGACAACGGGCAGGCTACACCTTC. Translating it yields CSVTGQRAGYTF.

This clonotype was seen more than once but under ten times. V gene TRBV11-2 combines with J gene TRBJ2-2, with D uncertain. Germline loops: CDR1 SGHAT, CDR2 FQNNGV. There are 14 residues in the CDR3. V lost 0 bases and J lost 5, with 7 bases in between. The CDR3 reads CASSLEPGTGELFF. In DNA, the CDR3 is TGTGCCAGCAGCTTAGAGCCCGGGACCGGGGAGCTGTTTTTT.

This clonotype came up a few times. V and J are TRBV6-2 or TRBV6-3 and TRBJ1-1; no clear D gene. This CDR3 contains 12 residues. Trimming pared 5 bases from V and 2 bases from J, leaving 6 bases between. Germline CDR1 is MNHEY and CDR2 is SVGEGT. The CDR3 region has the DNA TGTGCCAGCAGTGACATAAACACTGAAGCTTTCTTT. Translated, it gives CASSDINTEAFF.

In its sample, this clonotype was seen many times. This chain connects TRBV7-3 to TRBJ2-1, with 8 positions matching TRBD2. The CDR3 length is 15 residues. CDR1 SGHTA and CDR2 FQGTGA come from the germline V gene. Trimming took 2 bases from V and 0 from J; bases not matched to a gene: 0. Here the CDR3 DNA reads TGTGCCAGCAGCTTAGGGACTAGCTCCTACAATGAGCAGTTCTTC. This sequence encodes CASSLGTSSYNEQFF.

The table lists this clonotype with a few counts. V gene TRBV12-3 or TRBV12-4 combines with J gene TRBJ1-1; D perhaps matches TRBD1 (6 bases). V was shortened by 7 bases and J by 4 bases, with 13 bases between the two germline ends. CDR3 size: 13 residues. The CDR3 loop reads CASTWTEPTEAFF. As DNA, the CDR3 is TGTGCCAGCACCTGGACAGAACCCACTGAAGCTTTCTTT.

V usage is TRBV4-3 and J usage is TRBJ2-1; TRBD2 aligns across 7 bases. The ends lost 2 bases at V and 1 base at J; junction bases unmatched: 5. The CDR3 has 16 amino acids. CDR1 and CDR2 from the germline V gene are LGHNA and YSLEER. The CDR3 bases are TGCGCCAGCAGCCAACTGGGGGGGATGTCCTACAATGAGCAGTTCTTC. It is translated as CASSQLGGMSYNEQFF.

This clonotype has ten or more counts. The V and J genes are TRBV12-3 or TRBV12-4 and TRBJ2-3; tentatively, D is TRBD2 (7 bases). Deletions cut 3 bases from V and 2 bases from J, with 12 bases between. The CDR3 has 15 residues. CDR3 nucleotide sequence: TGTGCCAGCAGTTTTCCGGGGGGCATCACAGATACGCAGTATTTT. It yields the protein CASSFPGGITDTQYF.

This sequence joins TRBV5-1 and TRBJ1-6; D gene uncertain. Germline CDR1 is SGHRS and CDR2 is YFSETQ. The CDR3 is 14 amino acids. Trimming removed 4 bases from V and 10 bases from J, with 15 bases in between. DNA of the CDR3: TGCGCCAGCAGCCTTAACACGGACGGGTCACCCCTCCACTTT. This encodes CASSLNTDGSPLHF. The complete variable domain, with remaining parts taken from reference TRBV5-1 and TRBJ1-6, reads KAGVTQTPRYLIKTRGQQVTLSCSPISGHRSVSWYQQTPGQGLQFLFEYFSETQRNKGNFPGRFSGRQFSNSRSEMNVSTLELGDSALYLCASSLNTDGSPLHFGNGTRLTVT.

In its sample, this clonotype was seen a few times. The chain carries TRBV7-2 and TRBJ1-2; D not certain. Trimming removed 5 bases at V and 5 bases at J, with 12 bases between. This CDR3 is built from 13 residues. Germline V CDR1 and CDR2: SGHTA, FQGNSA. This CDR3 reads CASSREQAYGYTF. The CDR3 DNA follows: TGTGCCAGCAGCCGCGAGCAGGCTTATGGCTACACCTTC.

This clonotype has more than one count but fewer than ten. The V gene is TRBV6-2 or TRBV6-3, the J gene TRBJ2-1, with 14 bases lining up with TRBD2. Germline V CDR1 and CDR2: MNHEY, SVGEGT. With V trimmed by 4 bases and J by 6 bases, 11 bases remained unmatched. CDR3 size: 18 residues. The CDR3 DNA sequence: TGTGCCAGCAGTTTCGTGTACCGGGGACTAGCGGGGGTCAATGAGCAGTTCTTC. Amino acid sequence: CASSFVYRGLAGVNEQFF.

J is TRBJ2-1 and V is TRBV7-2, with 8 bases identical to TRBD1. The CDR3 has 14 amino acids. Per the germline V gene, CDR1 is SGHTA and CDR2 is FQGNSA. J gave up 6 bases and V 5 bases, and 6 bases lay outside the gene matches. CDR3 sequence: CASSPGQAFNEQFF. As DNA, the CDR3 is TGTGCCAGCAGCCCGGGACAGGCGTTCAATGAGCAGTTCTTC. The full variable domain, completed using reference TRBV7-2 and TRBJ2-1, is GAGVSQSPSNKVTEKGKDVELRCDPISGHTALYWYRQSLGQGLEFLIYFQGNSAPDKSGLPSDRFSAERTGGSVSTLTIQRTQQEDSAVYLCASSPGQAFNEQFFGPGTRLTVL.

This clonotype was detected a few times. This chain connects TRBV5-1 to TRBJ2-7, with D uncertain. CDR3 length: 14 amino acids. Trimming left V 2 bases short and J 3 bases short, with 12 bases between. Germline V CDR1 and CDR2: SGHRS, YFSETQ. The CDR3 reads CASSFGRINYEQYF. CDR3 nucleotide sequence: TGCGCCAGCAGCTTTGGGCGGATAAACTACGAGCAGTACTTC.

This clonotype was detected a few times. V gene TRBV7-3 combines with J gene TRBJ1-1; 10 bases map to TRBD1. CDR3 length equals 14 residues. Germline V lookup: CDR1 SGHTA, CDR2 FQGTGA. Trimming cost V 6 bases and J 4 bases; bases outside gene matches: 5. CDR3 nucleotides: TGTGCCAGCAGTGACAGGGGGCGCGGCACTGAAGCTTTCTTT. Protein product: CASSDRGRGTEAFF.

V usage is TRBV7-6 and J usage is TRBJ1-1; tentative D call: TRBD1 (5 bases). The CDR3 covers 13 residues. V shed 7 bases and J shed 4 bases, with 13 bases lying between them. Per the germline V gene, CDR1 is SGHVS and CDR2 is FNYEAQ. CDR3 in DNA: TGTGCCAGCACCCCGGGGGGGTTCACTGAAGCTTTCTTT. Amino acid sequence: CASTPGGFTEAFF.

The CDR3 is CASSSNFPEETQYF. For the CDR3, the DNA is TGTGCCAGCAGCTCCAACTTCCCGGAGGAGACCCAGTACTTC. This chain joins TRBV12-3 or TRBV12-4 and TRBJ2-5, with D hard to call. V was shortened by 6 bases and J by 5 bases, with 16 bases between the two germline ends. The CDR3 spans 14 residues.